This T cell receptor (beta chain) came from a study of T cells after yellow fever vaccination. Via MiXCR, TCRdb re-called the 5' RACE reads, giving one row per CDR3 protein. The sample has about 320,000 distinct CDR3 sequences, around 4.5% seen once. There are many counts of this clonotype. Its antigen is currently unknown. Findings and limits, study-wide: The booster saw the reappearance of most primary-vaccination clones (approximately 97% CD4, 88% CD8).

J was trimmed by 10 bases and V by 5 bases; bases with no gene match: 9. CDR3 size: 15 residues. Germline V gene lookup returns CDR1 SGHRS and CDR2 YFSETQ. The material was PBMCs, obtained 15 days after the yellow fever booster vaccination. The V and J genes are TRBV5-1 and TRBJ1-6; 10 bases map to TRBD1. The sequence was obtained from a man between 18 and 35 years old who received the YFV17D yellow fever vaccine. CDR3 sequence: CASREGTGAESPLHF. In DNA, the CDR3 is TGCGCCAGCAGGGAAGGGACAGGGGCGGAATCACCCCTCCACTTT.